Below are 25 T cell receptor beta chains sequenced from a single sample in a study of lymphopenia after photon versus proton radiotherapy. The assay was immunoSEQ multiplex PCR, and TCRdb's table has in-frame clones only and misses some. The sample lists tens of thousands of clones; around 83% were seen once. The source material was peripheral blood, sampled from a patient treated with proton-based radiotherapy. The source is a woman aged 70-85 years with pancreatic cancer. Some clones in this sample may be carry-over from other donors' samples.

V gene TRBV16 combines with J gene TRBJ1-2, with TRBD1 matching over 8 bases. Germline V CDR1 and CDR2: KGHSY, FQNENV. This CDR3 is 13 amino acids long. V shed 4 bases, J shed 3 bases, and the junction held 1 base outside the gene matches. DNA of the CDR3: TGTGCCAGCAGCCCGGGACAGGACTATGGCTACACCTTC. Translating it yields CASSPGQDYGYTF.

This chain uses TRBV19 with TRBJ2-2; D uncertain. The V gene's germline CDR1 is LNHDA and CDR2 SQIVND (reference sequence). The V and J ends lost 3 bases and 0 bases respectively, with 8 bases between them. The CDR3 covers 15 residues. Written as DNA, the CDR3 is TGTGCCAGTAGTATTACCTCGGCGAACACCGGGGAGCTGTTTTTT. It is translated as CASSITSANTGELFF.

The J gene is TRBJ2-1, the V gene TRBV28; tentatively, D is TRBD2 (7 bases). Trimming shortened V by 2 bases and J by 15 bases, and 11 bases separated the two germline ends. This CDR3 contains 11 residues. From germline, CDR1 is MDHEN and CDR2 SYDVKM. The CDR3 bases are TGTGCCAGCAGTTTAGGGGGGGCGAGGTTCTTC. It translates to CASSLGGARFF.

The J gene is TRBJ1-1, the V gene TRBV28; 7 bases are shared with TRBD1. The CDR3 extends over 17 amino acids. Germline lookup yields CDR1 MDHEN and CDR2 SYDVKM. V lost 6 bases, J lost 0 bases, and 13 bases stayed unmatched. CDR3 DNA: TGTGCCAGCAGAAAGCCGGGACAGCTTTTCATGAACACTGAAGCTTTCTTT. As protein: CASRKPGQLFMNTEAFF.

This rearrangement joins TRBV5-1 to TRBJ2-7; 9 bases fit TRBD1. The germline CDR1 and CDR2 sequences are SGHRS and YFSETQ. The CDR3 extends over 16 amino acids. J lost 2 bases, V lost 3 bases, and 9 bases had no gene match. CDR3 in DNA: TGCGCCAGCAGCTCGTCCCGGGACAGGGTTCCCTACGAGCAGTACTTC. It specifies CASSSSRDRVPYEQYF. The whole variable domain, remainder taken from reference TRBV5-1 and TRBJ2-7, is KAGVTQTPRYLIKTRGQQVTLSCSPISGHRSVSWYQQTPGQGLQFLFEYFSETQRNKGNFPGRFSGRQFSNSRSEMNVSTLELGDSALYLCASSSSRDRVPYEQYFGPGTRLTVT.

V usage is TRBV19 and J usage is TRBJ1-5; D perhaps matches TRBD1 (5 bases). The CDR3 has 15 residues. V lost 7 bases and J lost 0, with 13 bases in between. The germline V gene has CDR1 LNHDA and CDR2 SQIVND (reference sequence). CDR3 DNA sequence: TGTGCCAGTACCATGGGGGGATATAGCAATCAGCCCCAGCATTTT. It specifies CASTMGGYSNQPQHF. Supplemented by reference TRBV19 and TRBJ1-5, the full variable domain reads DGGITQSPKYLFRKEGQNVTLSCEQNLNHDAMYWYRQDPGQGLRLIYYSQIVNDFQKGDIAEGYSVSREKKESFPLTVTSAQKNPTAFYLCASTMGGYSNQPQHFGDGTRLSIL.

The chain is built from TRBV2 and TRBJ2-7; D not certain. The V end lost 6 bases, the J end lost 0 bases, and 3 bases lay between the germline ends. Per germline, CDR1 SNHLY and CDR2 FYNNEI. The CDR3 is made up of 11 amino acids. The CDR3 nucleotides are TGTGCCAGCAGCCCCTCCTACGAGCAGTACTTC. The encoded protein is CASSPSYEQYF.

The V and J genes are TRBV19 and TRBJ1-2; tentative D call: TRBD1 (5 bases). This CDR3 is 14 amino acids long. V lost 5 bases to trimming and J lost 6 bases, with 16 bases between them. Germline loops: CDR1 LNHDA, CDR2 SQIVND (reference sequence). As DNA, the CDR3 is TGTGCCAGTAGTCTCGCCGGGACTCCCAATGGCTACACCTTC. This sequence encodes CASSLAGTPNGYTF.

The rearrangement links TRBV7-2 to TRBJ1-1, with D unclear. V was trimmed by 1 base and J by 7 bases, leaving 10 bases between them. Germline CDR1 reads SGHTA; CDR2 reads FQGNSA. There are 13 residues in the CDR3. The CDR3 DNA reads TGTGCCAGCAGCTTAGGGGCCGGGTATGAAGCTTTCTTT. Its translation: CASSLGAGYEAFF.

The J gene is TRBJ1-1, the V gene TRBV7-2, with TRBD1 matching 7 bases. The CDR3 is 15 residues long. The junction had 12 bases not matched to a gene; V was cut back by 5 bases and J by 6 bases. Looked up from germline, CDR1 is SGHTA and CDR2 is FQGNSA. CDR3 sequence: CASSVSSPGQSEAFF. The DNA for the CDR3 is TGTGCCAGCAGCGTTTCTTCTCCGGGACAGTCTGAAGCTTTCTTT.

The CDR3 protein is CASLNRGTGTEAFF. CDR3 coding DNA: TGTGCCAGCCTTAACAGGGGAACGGGCACTGAAGCTTTCTTT. The V and J genes are TRBV28 and TRBJ1-1; 7 bases agree with TRBD1. V lost 8 bases and J lost 4; bases outside the gene matches: 10. This CDR3 region has 14 residues. Germline V gives CDR1 MDHEN, CDR2 SYDVKM.

Comments on this clone: Its ends do not fully match the called genes, so a read error is possible. The identical CDR3 is also encoded by other nucleotide sequences in the sample. The chain joins TRBV10-3 to TRBJ2-3; 12 bases agree with TRBD2. This CDR3 region has 16 residues. The germline V gene encodes CDR1 ENHRY and CDR2 SYGVKD. This chain's CDR3 is CAIREGLAGRTDTQYF. CDR3 coding DNA: TGTGCCATCAGGGAGGGACTAGCGGGCCGGACAGATACACAGTATTTT.

V usage is TRBV11-3 and J usage is TRBJ2-3; the D is unclear. This CDR3 is 14 amino acids long. V lost 4 bases to trimming and J lost 1 base, with 9 bases between them. The V gene's germline CDR1 is SGHNT and CDR2 YENEEA. CDR3 bases: TGTGCCAGCAGCTCCCGGTTTGGCACAGATACGCAGTATTTT. This codes for CASSSRFGTDTQYF.

The rearrangement links TRBV7-2 to TRBJ2-3, with TRBD2 matching 12 bases. The CDR3 covers 17 residues. Germline trimming cut 5 bases from V and 2 bases from J; bases unmatched to any gene: 8. CDR1 is SGHTA, CDR2 FQGNSA, per germline. This CDR3 is CASSRRTSGVLTDTQYF. The CDR3 coding sequence is TGTGCCAGCAGCCGAAGGACTAGCGGGGTTCTCACAGATACGCAGTATTTT.

This clone was recorded a few times. The rearrangement uses TRBV4-1 and TRBJ2-2; TRBD1 matches at 7 bases. V lost 0 bases and J lost 3; bases outside the gene matches: 4. Germline loops: CDR1 MGHRA, CDR2 YSYEKL. CDR3 length: 16 residues. As DNA, the CDR3 is TGCGCCAGCAGCCAAGACGGGACAGCCTACACCGGGGAGCTGTTTTTT. Translation: CASSQDGTAYTGELFF.

This clone was observed a single time. The chain links TRBV2 to TRBJ2-1; D remains unclear. The CDR3 has 12 residues. The germline CDR1 and CDR2 sequences are SNHLY and FYNNEI. The V end lost 6 bases, the J end lost 12 bases, and 15 bases lay between the germline ends. The CDR3 coding sequence is TGTGCCAGCAGCTCAGACCTGGATGTGCAGTTCTTC. This codes for CASSSDLDVQFF.

This chain links TRBV25-1 with TRBJ1-2; D is undetermined. Trimming stripped 3 bases from V and 5 bases from J, with 13 bases between. Germline CDR1 and CDR2: MGHDK and SYGVNS. CDR3 length equals 14 residues. The chain's CDR3 is CASSDAGWEYGYTF. DNA for the CDR3: TGTGCCAGCAGTGATGCCGGCTGGGAGTATGGCTACACCTTC.

By share, this clone ranks as medium-sized (0.01 to 0.1%). The chain uses TRBV9 and TRBJ2-2; TRBD1 or TRBD2 may be the D gene (5 bases each). CDR1 is SGDLS and CDR2 is YYNGEE in the germline V gene. The CDR3 totals 15 residues. V was clipped by 0 bases and J by 5 bases, with 11 bases between them. CDR3 DNA: TGTGCCAGCAGCGTAGGGGGGTTTGAGACCGGGGAGCTGTTTTTT. Its protein product is CASSVGGFETGELFF.

The chain joins TRBV4-1 to TRBJ1-1, with no clear D. V shed 4 bases and J shed 5 bases, with 14 bases lying between them. The germline gives CDR1 MGHRA, CDR2 YSYEKL. The CDR3 has 14 amino acids. CDR3 sequence: CASSPLHSGTEAFF. The CDR3 coding sequence is TGCGCCAGCAGCCCCCTTCACAGCGGGACTGAAGCTTTCTTT.

J is TRBJ1-6 and V is TRBV7-6; 7 nucleotides align to TRBD1. Unmatched junction bases numbered 6, after V lost 5 bases and J lost 8 bases. Germline CDR1 reads SGHVS; CDR2 reads FNYEAQ. The CDR3 is made up of 14 amino acids. The CDR3 DNA is TGTGCCAGCAGCCTGACAGGGCAGGATTCACCCCTCCACTTT. Translation gives CASSLTGQDSPLHF.

The CDR3 bases are TGTGCCAGCAGCTCAGTAAGCGGGACCTACAATGAGCAGTTCTTC. This translates into CASSSVSGTYNEQFF. The chain combines TRBV7-2 with TRBJ2-1; 7 positions agree with TRBD2. Germline V gene data show CDR1 as SGHTA and CDR2 as FQGNSA. V trimming: 4 bases; J trimming: 2 bases; junction bases outside the gene matches: 5. CDR3 size: 15 residues.

The V call is TRBV4-1, the J call TRBJ2-1; possible D gene TRBD2, 6 bases. The germline V gene encodes CDR1 MGHRA and CDR2 YSYEKL. This CDR3 has 15 residues. The ends were cut back, 1 base at V and 7 bases at J, with 14 bases in the middle. Here the CDR3 DNA reads TGCGCCAGCAGCCAAGCGGAAGCGGGCCTGAATGAGCAGTTCTTC. Residues: CASSQAEAGLNEQFF.

The rearrangement links TRBV7-2 to TRBJ2-3; 9 bases map to TRBD2. CDR1 SGHTA and CDR2 FQGNSA come from the germline V gene. V shed 3 bases, J shed 4 bases, and the junction held 5 bases outside the gene matches. The CDR3 is 15 amino acids. CDR3 sequence reads: CASSLTSGDSDTQYF. DNA of the CDR3: TGTGCCAGCAGCTTGACTAGCGGAGATTCAGATACGCAGTATTTT.

The gene calls are TRBV7-8 and TRBJ1-1, with D unclear. This CDR3 spans 14 amino acids. Germline-derived CDR1 and CDR2 are SGHVS and FQNEAQ. Trimming took 1 base from V and 0 from J, leaving 6 bases between them. The CDR3 DNA is TGTGCCAGCAGCTTAGAAAGGGTGAACACTGAAGCTTTCTTT. Its translation is CASSLERVNTEAFF.

This clone has just a few counts. The chain links TRBV2 to TRBJ2-3; 9 positions match TRBD1. V was clipped by 7 bases and J by 2 bases; unmatched bases: 10. Per germline, CDR1 SNHLY and CDR2 FYNNEI. The CDR3 sequence is 16 residues long. CDR3 nucleotides: TGTGCCAGCAAAGGGTACGGACAGGGGACCACAGATACGCAGTATTTT. As protein: CASKGYGQGTTDTQYF.